A selection of T cell receptor beta chains follows, all from one sample in a study of OX40 agonist ivuxolimab in advanced cancers. Sequencing used immunoSEQ multiplex PCR; TCRdb keeps in-frame clones, though not all of them. In the table there are roughly 61,000 clones, approximately 86% of which are singletons. The specimen comprised CD4+ or CD8+ T cells sorted from blood, sampled in a trial of the OX40 agonist ivuxolimab. The receptors derive from an adult with an advanced solid tumor such as melanoma, head and neck, liver or kidney cancer. Both conserved end residues are part of each CDR3. D genes are given only for firm matches. The size field is filled for only some rows; it gives once, few, many or a size class.

j_gene: TRBJ1-2
abundance: .
v_gene: TRBV5-1
d_gene: .
CDR3nt: TGCGCCAGCACCGAGGGGGCTAACTATGGCTACACCTTC
CDR3aa: CASTEGANYGYTF

j_gene: TRBJ2-7
abundance: .
v_gene: TRBV5-1
d_gene: .
CDR3nt: TGCGCCAGCAGCTTGGCCCCGGGGCGCTCCCTTTCCTACGAGCAGTACTTC
CDR3aa: CASSLAPGRSLSYEQYF

j_gene: TRBJ1-2
abundance: .
v_gene: TRBV6-6
d_gene: .
CDR3nt: TGTGCCAGCAGTTACTGGAGGGGTGGCTACACCTTC
CDR3aa: CASSYWRGGYTF

j_gene: TRBJ2-1
abundance: .
v_gene: TRBV5-1
d_gene: .
CDR3nt: TGCGCCAGCAGCTTGGTGGGGAACTCCAATGAGCAGTTCTTC
CDR3aa: CASSLVGNSNEQFF

j_gene: TRBJ1-1
abundance: few
v_gene: TRBV18
d_gene: .
CDR3nt: TGTGCCAGCTCACCACAGTTCGCGGGGAATGCTGAAGCTTTCTTT
CDR3aa: CASSPQFAGNAEAFF

j_gene: TRBJ2-5
abundance: few
v_gene: TRBV5-1
d_gene: TRBD2
CDR3nt: TGCGCCAGCAGCTTGGCAACTAGCGGGGGATACGTGGGGGAGACCCAGTACTTC
CDR3aa: CASSLATSGGYVGETQYF

j_gene: TRBJ2-3
abundance: .
v_gene: TRBV5-4
d_gene: TRBD2
CDR3nt: TGTGCCAGCAGCTTACCTAGCGGGACAGATACGCAGTATTTT
CDR3aa: CASSLPSGTDTQYF

j_gene: TRBJ2-2
abundance: few
v_gene: TRBV5-6
d_gene: TRBD2
CDR3nt: TGTGCCAGCAGCTCCGGCGGTCTAGCGGGGACCGGGGAGCTGTTTTTT
CDR3aa: CASSSGGLAGTGELFF

j_gene: TRBJ1-1
abundance: once
v_gene: TRBV6-5
d_gene: .
CDR3nt: TGTGCCAGCAGTTCACCGGGGATGAACACTGAAGCTTTCTTT
CDR3aa: CASSSPGMNTEAFF

j_gene: TRBJ2-4
abundance: .
v_gene: TRBV7-2
d_gene: TRBD1
CDR3nt: TGTGCCAGCAGCCCACGTAAGGGGGCGCCGGCCAAAAACATTCAGTACTTC
CDR3aa: CASSPRKGAPAKNIQYF

j_gene: TRBJ2-6
abundance: .
v_gene: TRBV18
d_gene: TRBD1
CDR3nt: TGTGCCAGCTCACCAATCGAAGCCGGGACAGGGGGTCCTGGGGCCAACGTCCTGACTTTC
CDR3aa: CASSPIEAGTGGPGANVLTF

j_gene: TRBJ1-5
abundance: .
v_gene: TRBV6-5
d_gene: .
CDR3nt: TGTGCCAGCAGTTACTCGGGCACCTCCAATCAGCCCCAGCATTTT
CDR3aa: CASSYSGTSNQPQHF

j_gene: TRBJ1-1
abundance: .
v_gene: TRBV19
d_gene: .
CDR3nt: TGTGCCAGTACCAATTCGAACCGGGGACGTGAAGCTTTCTTT
CDR3aa: CASTNSNRGREAFF

j_gene: TRBJ2-7
abundance: .
v_gene: TRBV29-1
d_gene: TRBD1
CDR3nt: TGCAGCGTCGCTGGACAGGCCTACGAGCAGTACTTC
CDR3aa: CSVAGQAYEQYF

j_gene: TRBJ2-3
abundance: once
v_gene: TRBV5-4
d_gene: .
CDR3nt: TGTGCCAGCAGCTTGGACTCTGGCACAGATACGCAGTATTTT
CDR3aa: CASSLDSGTDTQYF

j_gene: TRBJ1-1
abundance: .
v_gene: TRBV7-2
d_gene: .
CDR3nt: TGTGCCAGCAGCTTACAGGGGTACACTGAAGCTTTCTTT
CDR3aa: CASSLQGYTEAFF

j_gene: TRBJ2-3
abundance: .
v_gene: TRBV20-1
d_gene: .
CDR3nt: TGCAGTGCCGGCCGCACAGATACGCAGTATTTT
CDR3aa: CSAGRTDTQYF

j_gene: TRBJ2-2
abundance: .
v_gene: TRBV28
d_gene: TRBD2
CDR3nt: TGTGCCAGCAGTTCTGGGCTACTAGCGGGGGGGAACACCGGGGAGCTGTTTTTT
CDR3aa: CASSSGLLAGGNTGELFF

j_gene: TRBJ1-5
abundance: few
v_gene: TRBV4-2
d_gene: .
CDR3nt: TGTGCCAGCAGCCCGCAGGGAGATAGCAATCAGCCCCAGCATTTT
CDR3aa: CASSPQGDSNQPQHF

j_gene: TRBJ2-3
abundance: .
v_gene: TRBV9
d_gene: .
CDR3nt: TGTGCCAGCAGCGTAGAGGAGGGAAGGAATACGCAGTATTTT
CDR3aa: CASSVEEGRNTQYF

j_gene: TRBJ1-5
abundance: .
v_gene: TRBV12-2
d_gene: .
CDR3nt: .
CDR3aa: CASRLAKFGTGINQPQHF

j_gene: TRBJ1-6
abundance: .
v_gene: TRBV30
d_gene: TRBD1
CDR3nt: TGTGCCTGGAGCGGTGGACAGGGGAATTCACCCCTCCACTTT
CDR3aa: CAWSGGQGNSPLHF

j_gene: TRBJ1-6
abundance: few
v_gene: TRBV18
d_gene: .
CDR3nt: TGTGCCAGCTCACCCGGTAATTCACCCCTCCACTTT
CDR3aa: CASSPGNSPLHF

j_gene: TRBJ1-1
abundance: .
v_gene: TRBV5-1
d_gene: .
CDR3nt: TGCGCCAGCAGCCTTTCCTCAGCGAACACTGAAGCTTTCTTT
CDR3aa: CASSLSSANTEAFF

j_gene: TRBJ1-2
abundance: .
v_gene: TRBV5-6
d_gene: .
CDR3nt: TGTGCCAGCAGCTTAAAGGCCCCGTGGGGCTACACCTTC
CDR3aa: CASSLKAPWGYTF

j_gene: TRBJ2-3
abundance: .
v_gene: TRBV21-1
d_gene: .
CDR3nt: TGTGCCAGCAGCCTTCAGAGCAGGGTCACAGATACGCAGTATTTT
CDR3aa: CASSLQSRVTDTQYF

j_gene: TRBJ2-5
abundance: once
v_gene: TRBV7-9
d_gene: TRBD2
CDR3nt: TGTGCCAGCAGCCTTCAGGGTAGCGGGATCCAAGAGACCCAGTACTTC
CDR3aa: CASSLQGSGIQETQYF

j_gene: TRBJ1-3
abundance: .
v_gene: TRBV7-2
d_gene: TRBD1
CDR3nt: TGTGCCAGCAGCTTACCGACAGGGGGGATGAACACCATATATTTT
CDR3aa: CASSLPTGGMNTIYF

j_gene: TRBJ2-7
abundance: .
v_gene: TRBV2
d_gene: TRBD2
CDR3nt: TGTGCCAGCAGGACTAGCGCCAACCTCTACGAGCAGTACTTC
CDR3aa: CASRTSANLYEQYF

j_gene: TRBJ1-2
abundance: once
v_gene: TRBV18
d_gene: TRBD1
CDR3nt: TGTGCCAGCTCGCTTTCGGGACAGGGATATCAAGGTGGCTACACCTTC
CDR3aa: CASSLSGQGYQGGYTF

j_gene: TRBJ2-7
abundance: .
v_gene: TRBV5-1
d_gene: .
CDR3nt: TGCGCCAGCCATCTCGGGTATCGACAGGAAGAACTCTACGAGCAGTACTTC
CDR3aa: CASHLGYRQEELYEQYF

j_gene: TRBJ1-3
abundance: once
v_gene: TRBV30
d_gene: .
CDR3nt: TGTGCCTGGAGCCGAGCCGGAAACACCATATATTTT
CDR3aa: CAWSRAGNTIYF

j_gene: TRBJ2-3
abundance: once
v_gene: TRBV19
d_gene: .
CDR3nt: TGTGCCAGTAGTATCTCCACCGGCACAGATACGCAGTATTTT
CDR3aa: CASSISTGTDTQYF

j_gene: TRBJ1-5
abundance: few
v_gene: TRBV30
d_gene: .
CDR3nt: TGTGCCTGGAGTGGGGGTTTGAGCAATCAGCCCCAGCATTTT
CDR3aa: CAWSGGLSNQPQHF

j_gene: TRBJ2-2
abundance: .
v_gene: TRBV2
d_gene: .
CDR3nt: TGTGCCAGCAGTGAACCGGGGGGCAGAAACACCGGGGAGCTGTTTTTT
CDR3aa: CASSEPGGRNTGELFF

j_gene: TRBJ1-6
abundance: .
v_gene: TRBV7-2
d_gene: TRBD1
CDR3nt: TGTGCCAGCAGCTTGGACAGGGCATATTCACCCCTCCACTTT
CDR3aa: CASSLDRAYSPLHF

j_gene: TRBJ2-7
abundance: .
v_gene: TRBV23-1
d_gene: TRBD1
CDR3nt: TGCGCCAGCAGCCCGGACAGGGCTCTACCAGACGAGCAGTACTTC
CDR3aa: CASSPDRALPDEQYF